This T cell receptor beta chain was recorded in a study of T cell responses to AZD1222 COVID-19 vaccine. Assay used: immunoSEQ multiplex PCR; TCRdb lists only in-frame clones, some missing. The sample includes about 94,000 clones, 75% to 90% seen only once; the top ten take 4.5%. Overall study results and limits: Reportedly, nearly half of unique spike TCRs recognized epitopes outside B.1.351/B.1.1.7 mutations. Repertoires were obtained only post-peak T cell response.

Remarks on this clone: The antigen remains unidentified.

The specimen was peripheral blood, collected 28 days after the second AZD1222 dose. The TCR was taken from an adult who received the AZD1222 COVID-19 vaccine.

The CDR3 loop is CATAPLTSNTEAFF. In DNA, the CDR3 is TGTGCCACCGCACCACTTACATCGAACACTGAAGCTTTCTTT. The V and J genes are TRBV28 and TRBJ1-1; D unresolved. Germline V CDR1 and CDR2: MDHEN, SYDVKM. V shed 10 bases and J shed 1 base, with 16 bases lying between them. The CDR3 covers 14 residues.